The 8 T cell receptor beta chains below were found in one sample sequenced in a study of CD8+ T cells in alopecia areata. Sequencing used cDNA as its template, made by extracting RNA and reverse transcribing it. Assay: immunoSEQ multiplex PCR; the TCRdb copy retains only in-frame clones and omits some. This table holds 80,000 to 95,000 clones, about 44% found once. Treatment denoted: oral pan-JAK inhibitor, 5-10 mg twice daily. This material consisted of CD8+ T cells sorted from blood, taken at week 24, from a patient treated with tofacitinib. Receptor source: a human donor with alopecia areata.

CDR3 in amino acids: CASSLEASGSYEQYF. The DNA for the CDR3 is TGTGCCAGCAGCTTAGAGGCTAGCGGGAGCTACGAGCAGTACTTC. The chain employs TRBV11-2 and TRBJ2-7, with TRBD2 identical over 10 bases. The CDR3 has 15 amino acids. The V segment lost 0 bases and the J segment 3 bases; nucleotides outside the gene matches: 2. Germline loops: CDR1 SGHAT, CDR2 FQNNGV.

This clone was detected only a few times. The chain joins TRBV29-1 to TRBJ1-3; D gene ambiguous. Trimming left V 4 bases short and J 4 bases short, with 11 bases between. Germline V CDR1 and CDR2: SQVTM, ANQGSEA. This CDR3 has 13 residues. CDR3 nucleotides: TGCAGCGTTGTCGGCGGAGAAGGAAACACCATATATTTT. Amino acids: CSVVGGEGNTIYF. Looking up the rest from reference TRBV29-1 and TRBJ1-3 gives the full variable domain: SAVISQKPSRDICQRGTSLTIQCQVDSQVTMMFWYRQQPGQSLTLIATANQGSEATYESGFVIDKFPISRPNLTFSTLTVSNMSPEDSSIYLCSVVGGEGNTIYFGEGSWLTVV.

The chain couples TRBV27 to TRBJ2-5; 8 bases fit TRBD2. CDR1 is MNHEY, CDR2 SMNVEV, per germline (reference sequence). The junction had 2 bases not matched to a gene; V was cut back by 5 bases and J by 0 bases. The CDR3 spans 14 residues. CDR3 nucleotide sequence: TGTGCCAGCAGTACTAGCGGTAACCAAGAGACCCAGTACTTC. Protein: CASSTSGNQETQYF.

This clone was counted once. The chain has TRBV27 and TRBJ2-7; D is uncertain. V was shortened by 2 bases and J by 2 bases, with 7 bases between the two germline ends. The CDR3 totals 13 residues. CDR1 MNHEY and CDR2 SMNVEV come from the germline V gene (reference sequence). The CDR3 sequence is CASSLAAAYEQYF. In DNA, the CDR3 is TGTGCCAGCAGTTTAGCCGCAGCCTACGAGCAGTACTTC.

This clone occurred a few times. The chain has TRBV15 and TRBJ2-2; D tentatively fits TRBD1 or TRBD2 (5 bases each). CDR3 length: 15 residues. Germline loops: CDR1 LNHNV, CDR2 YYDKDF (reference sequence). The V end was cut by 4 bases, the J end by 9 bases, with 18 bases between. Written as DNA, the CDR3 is TGTGCCACCAGCATGCGGACACCTCGGGATCGGGAGCTGTTTTTT. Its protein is CATSMRTPRDRELFF.

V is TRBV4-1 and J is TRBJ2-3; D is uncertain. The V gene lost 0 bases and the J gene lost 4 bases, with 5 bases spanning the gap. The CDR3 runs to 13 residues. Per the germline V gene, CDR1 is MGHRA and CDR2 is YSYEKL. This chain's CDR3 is CASSQDPPDTQYF. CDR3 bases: TGCGCCAGCAGCCAAGATCCCCCAGATACGCAGTATTTT.

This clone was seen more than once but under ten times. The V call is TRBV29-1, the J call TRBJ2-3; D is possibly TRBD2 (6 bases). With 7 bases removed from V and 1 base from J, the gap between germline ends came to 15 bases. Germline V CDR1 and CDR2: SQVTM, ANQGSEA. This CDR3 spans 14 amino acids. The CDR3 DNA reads TGCAGCGCCGTAGCGGCCGGAGGCACAGATACGCAGTATTTT. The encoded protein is CSAVAAGGTDTQYF.

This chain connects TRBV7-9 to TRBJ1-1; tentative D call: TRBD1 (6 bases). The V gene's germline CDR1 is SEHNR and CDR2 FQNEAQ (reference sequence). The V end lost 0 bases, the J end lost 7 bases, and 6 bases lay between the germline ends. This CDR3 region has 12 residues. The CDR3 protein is CASSLAQGEAFF. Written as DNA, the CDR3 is TGTGCCAGCAGCTTAGCACAGGGTGAAGCTTTCTTT.